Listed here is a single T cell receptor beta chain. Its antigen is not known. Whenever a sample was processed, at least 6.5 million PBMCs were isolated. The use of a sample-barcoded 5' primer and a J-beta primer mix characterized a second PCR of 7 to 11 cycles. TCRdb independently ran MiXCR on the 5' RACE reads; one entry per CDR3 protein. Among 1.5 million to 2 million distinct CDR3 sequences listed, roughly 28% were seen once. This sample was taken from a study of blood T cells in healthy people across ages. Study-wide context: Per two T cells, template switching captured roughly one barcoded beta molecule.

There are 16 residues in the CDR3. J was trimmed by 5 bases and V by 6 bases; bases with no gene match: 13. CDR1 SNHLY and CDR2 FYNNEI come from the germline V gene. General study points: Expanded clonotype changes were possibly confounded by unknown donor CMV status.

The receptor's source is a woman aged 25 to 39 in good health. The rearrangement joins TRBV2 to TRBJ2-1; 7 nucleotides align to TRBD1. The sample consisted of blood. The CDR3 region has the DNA TGTGCCAGCAGCCTGACAGGGTGGTACCCCGACAATGAGCAGTTCTTC. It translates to CASSLTGWYPDNEQFF.